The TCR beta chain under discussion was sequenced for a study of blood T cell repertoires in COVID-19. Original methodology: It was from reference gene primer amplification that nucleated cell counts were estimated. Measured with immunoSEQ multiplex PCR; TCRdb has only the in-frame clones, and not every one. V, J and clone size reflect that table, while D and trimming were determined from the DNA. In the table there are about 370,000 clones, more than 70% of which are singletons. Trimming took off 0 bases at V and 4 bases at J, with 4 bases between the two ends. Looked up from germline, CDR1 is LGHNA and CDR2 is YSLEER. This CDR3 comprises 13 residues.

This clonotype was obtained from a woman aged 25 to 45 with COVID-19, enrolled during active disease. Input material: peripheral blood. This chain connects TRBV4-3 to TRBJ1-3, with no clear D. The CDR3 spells CASSQDPGNTIYF. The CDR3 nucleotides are TGCGCCAGCAGCCAAGATCCGGGAAACACCATATATTTT.